This entry lists 31 T cell receptor beta chains sequenced from one sample in a study of blood T cell repertoires in COVID-19. Libraries were prepared by immunoSEQ multiplex PCR; TCRdb keeps only in-frame clonotypes and omits some of them. The sample has 45,000 to 70,000 clones, about 81% seen once. Sequenced sample: peripheral blood. These TCRs come from a woman in her sixties or seventies with acute or convalescent COVID-19.

The rearrangement uses TRBV5-1 and TRBJ1-1; D uncertain. The germline gives CDR1 SGHRS, CDR2 YFSETQ. The CDR3 length is 13 residues. Trimming took 1 base from V and 6 from J, leaving 10 bases between them. The CDR3 DNA reads TGCGCCAGCAGCTTGTCGAACTTCGCTGAAGCTTTCTTT. This encodes CASSLSNFAEAFF.

The chain employs TRBV19 and TRBJ1-2; D is possibly TRBD1 (6 bases). V lost 11 bases and J lost 6, with 16 bases in between. The CDR3 is 12 residues long. Germline lookup yields CDR1 LNHDA and CDR2 SQIVND (reference sequence). This chain's CDR3 is CAAGGPYNGYTF. CDR3 DNA: TGTGCCGCGGGGGGGCCTTATAATGGCTACACCTTC.

V is TRBV9 and J is TRBJ2-1; no firm D call. The germline V gene has CDR1 SGDLS and CDR2 YYNGEE. The CDR3 is 13 amino acids. Between the trimmed V and J ends, which lost 0 bases and 5 bases, there was a span of 6 bases. The CDR3: CASSVERNNEQFF. The CDR3 DNA reads as TGTGCCAGCAGCGTAGAGAGGAACAATGAGCAGTTCTTC.

The V and J genes are TRBV15 and TRBJ1-1; 9 bases line up with TRBD1. CDR3 length: 15 residues. CDR1 LNHNV and CDR2 YYDKDF come from the germline V gene (reference sequence). Trimming took 3 bases from V and 4 from J; bases not matched to a gene: 6. CDR3 loop: CATSRGGQGRTEAFF. The DNA of the CDR3 is TGTGCCACCAGCAGGGGGGGACAGGGACGCACTGAAGCTTTCTTT.

The rearrangement joins TRBV6-5 to TRBJ2-1, with 8 positions matching TRBD1. Unmatched junction bases numbered 8, after V lost 7 bases and J lost 6 bases. The germline V gene encodes CDR1 MNHEY and CDR2 SVGAGI. This CDR3 contains 14 residues. The DNA for the CDR3 is TGTGCCAGCACCTACTCGGGACAGGCCAATGAGCAGTTCTTC. This sequence encodes CASTYSGQANEQFF.

The chain has TRBV6-5 and TRBJ2-2; 7 bases agree with TRBD1. Germline lookup yields CDR1 MNHEY and CDR2 SVGAGI. This CDR3 has 13 residues. J lost 7 bases, V lost 4 bases, and 3 bases had no gene match. Here the CDR3 reads CASSFQGVGELFF. The CDR3 DNA follows: TGTGCCAGCAGTTTCCAGGGGGTCGGGGAGCTGTTTTTT.

The rearrangement uses TRBV2 and TRBJ2-5; 7 bases agree with TRBD2. CDR3 length: 15 amino acids. CDR1 and CDR2 from the germline V gene are SNHLY and FYNNEI. V was clipped by 1 base and J by 2 bases; unmatched bases: 4. This chain's CDR3 is CASSEVGGGQETQYF. The CDR3 DNA is TGTGCCAGCAGTGAAGTGGGGGGGGGACAAGAGACCCAGTACTTC.

The rearrangement joins TRBV24-1 to TRBJ2-7; 10 nucleotides align to TRBD2. This CDR3 is 15 amino acids long. J was trimmed by 0 bases and V by 4 bases; bases with no gene match: 2. Germline V lookup: CDR1 KGHDR, CDR2 SFDVKD. CDR3 amino acids: CATSDGLAASYEQYF. The CDR3 DNA follows: TGTGCCACCAGTGACGGACTAGCGGCCTCCTACGAGCAGTACTTC.

The chain couples TRBV11-2 to TRBJ2-4; D unclear. V was clipped by 1 base and J by 8 bases, with 6 bases between them. The CDR3 length is 12 residues. Germline lookup yields CDR1 SGHAT and CDR2 FQNNGV. CDR3 nucleotide sequence: TGTGCCAGCAGCTTAGGGCCCCACATTCAGTACTTC. It is translated as CASSLGPHIQYF.

The V gene is TRBV30, the J gene TRBJ1-2, with TRBD1 matching over 8 bases. This CDR3 has 11 amino acids. Trimming cost V 3 bases and J 7 bases; bases outside gene matches: 1. Germline values: CDR1 GTSNPN, CDR2 SVGIG (reference sequence). The DNA of the CDR3 is TGTGCCTGGAGGGGGACAGGTGGCTACACCTTC. It specifies CAWRGTGGYTF.

V and J are TRBV12-3 or TRBV12-4 and TRBJ1-4; D ambiguous. Trimming removed 6 bases at V and 8 bases at J, with 10 bases between. The CDR3 is 12 residues long. The CDR3 region has the DNA TGTGCCAGCAGACCCGGGGAAGAAAAACTGTTTTTT. It is translated as CASRPGEEKLFF.

V usage is TRBV6-4 and J usage is TRBJ2-3, with 7 bases that match TRBD2. CDR1 and CDR2 from the germline V gene are MRHNA and SNTAGT. This CDR3 contains 14 residues. The trim removed 2 bases at V and 3 bases at J, leaving 2 bases unmatched. The CDR3 loop is CASSDGGGTDTQYF. The DNA of the CDR3 is TGTGCCAGCAGTGACGGGGGGGGGACAGATACGCAGTATTTT.

CDR3 region: CAWSKLGRGQETQYF. As DNA, the CDR3 is TGTGCCTGGAGCAAACTAGGACGTGGTCAAGAGACCCAGTACTTC. The V call is TRBV30, the J call TRBJ2-5; perhaps TRBD2 as D (5 bases). Trimming left V 3 bases short and J 2 bases short, with 16 bases between. There are 15 residues in the CDR3. Germline-derived CDR1 and CDR2 are GTSNPN and SVGIG (reference sequence).

This clone was counted a single time. The chain employs TRBV19 and TRBJ1-6; TRBD1 is a possible D gene (6 bases). CDR1 and CDR2 from the germline V gene are LNHDA and SQIVND (reference sequence). The CDR3 contains 16 residues. Between the trimmed V and J ends, which lost 3 bases and 7 bases, there was a span of 16 bases. CDR3 amino acids: CASSILGSGQNSPLHF. The CDR3 region has the DNA TGTGCCAGTAGTATTCTAGGGTCCGGACAGAATTCACCCCTCCACTTT.

This sequence joins TRBV29-1 and TRBJ2-7; TRBD1 matches at 10 bases. There are 13 residues in the CDR3. In germline, CDR1 is SQVTM, CDR2 ANQGSEA. V shed 4 bases, J shed 3 bases, and the junction held 3 bases outside the gene matches. The DNA for the CDR3 is TGCAGCGTTGTGGGACAGGGGTTCTACGAGCAGTACTTC. Amino acids: CSVVGQGFYEQYF.

The chain couples TRBV7-9 to TRBJ2-1, with TRBD2 matching over 12 bases. J was trimmed by 1 base and V by 5 bases; bases with no gene match: 12. Germline CDR1 is SEHNR and CDR2 is FQNEAQ (reference sequence). The CDR3 is 19 residues long. The CDR3 region has the DNA TGTGCCAGCAGCGGACAACTAGCGGGGGGACTCGATTCCTACAATGAGCAGTTCTTC. This codes for CASSGQLAGGLDSYNEQFF.

The V and J genes are TRBV6-6 and TRBJ2-3, with TRBD1 matching over 7 bases. The CDR3 consists of 16 residues. V shed 6 bases and J 3 bases; nucleotides not matched to a gene: 12. The germline V gene encodes CDR1 MNHNY and CDR2 SVGAGI (reference sequence). This CDR3 reads CASSPLTGTGTDTQYF. CDR3 in DNA: TGTGCCAGCAGCCCTCTGACAGGGACGGGAACAGATACGCAGTATTTT.

The chain couples TRBV28 to TRBJ1-6, with D tentatively TRBD1 (5 bases). The CDR3 totals 15 residues. Germline V gene sequence: CDR1 MDHEN, CDR2 SYDVKM. V was cut by 5 bases and J by 10 bases, with 18 bases left in between. In DNA, the CDR3 is TGTGCCAGCAGTGAACAGTCCTGGGGGGGATCACCCCTCCACTTT. Its translation is CASSEQSWGGSPLHF.

Here the CDR3 reads CASSRTNTEAFF. CDR3 bases: TGTGCCAGCAGTCGGACTAACACTGAAGCTTTCTTT. The chain is built from TRBV6-2 or TRBV6-3 and TRBJ1-1; no clear D gene. Germline V lookup: CDR1 MNHEY, CDR2 SVGEGT. V lost 5 bases and J lost 2, with 6 bases in between. CDR3 length equals 12 residues.

This clone was observed once. The chain is built from TRBV6-5 and TRBJ2-1; 10 nucleotides agree with TRBD2. The length of the CDR3 is 15 residues. The junction had 3 bases not matched to a gene; V was cut back by 2 bases and J by 5 bases. CDR1 and CDR2 (germline): MNHEY, SVGAGI. In nucleotides, the CDR3 is TGTGCCAGCAGTTACGTAGCGGGGGGAAACAATGAGCAGTTCTTC. Translation: CASSYVAGGNNEQFF.

As to this clone: Different DNA sequences within this sample yield the same CDR3. The chain employs TRBV5-4 and TRBJ2-7, with TRBD1 matching over 8 bases. This CDR3 region has 14 residues. The germline CDR1 and CDR2 sequences are SGHNT and YYREEE (reference sequence). V shed 0 bases, J shed 3 bases, and the junction held 2 bases outside the gene matches. CDR3 amino acids: CASSLATGDYEQYF. CDR3 bases: TGTGCCAGCAGCTTGGCGACAGGGGACTACGAGCAGTACTTC.

The V call is TRBV2, the J call TRBJ1-2; the match to TRBD1 covers 11 bases. Germline V CDR1 and CDR2: SNHLY, FYNNEI. After removal of 2 bases from V and 1 base from J, the junction contained 6 bases not matched to a gene. The CDR3 runs to 17 residues. The CDR3 loop reads CASSERGGTGGNYGYTF. The CDR3 DNA sequence: TGTGCCAGCAGTGAACGCGGGGGGACAGGGGGTAACTATGGCTACACCTTC. Complete variable domain (other parts from reference TRBV2 and TRBJ1-2): EPEVTQTPSHQVTQMGQEVILRCVPISNHLYFYWYRQILGQKVEFLVSFYNNEISEKSEIFDDQFSVERPDGSNFTLKIRSTKLEDSAMYFCASSERGGTGGNYGYTFGSGTRLTVV.

This clone was detected only once. The chain uses TRBV25-1 and TRBJ2-7; possible D gene TRBD2, 5 bases. The ends were cut back, 3 bases at V and 2 bases at J, with 8 bases in the middle. The CDR3 covers 13 residues. Germline CDR1 MGHDK, CDR2 SYGVNS. In DNA form, the CDR3 reads TGTGCCAGCAGTGACCGGGGAACCTACGAGCAGTACTTC. Amino acids: CASSDRGTYEQYF.

J is TRBJ1-1 and V is TRBV3-1 (or the pseudogene TRBV3-2), with a tentative D call TRBD1 (5 bases). The germline gives CDR1 LGHDT, CDR2 YNNKEL (reference sequence). The CDR3 covers 16 residues. Trimming took 5 bases from V and 1 from J, leaving 17 bases between them. This CDR3 is CASSSREGRANTEAFF. As DNA, the CDR3 is TGTGCCAGCAGCTCTCGGGAGGGCAGGGCGAACACTGAAGCTTTCTTT.

The chain uses TRBV9 and TRBJ2-7, with TRBD2 identical over 11 bases. Germline V gene sequence: CDR1 SGDLS, CDR2 YYNGEE. This CDR3 has 14 amino acids. The V and J ends lost 4 bases and 3 bases, in that order; junction bases with no gene match: 3. The CDR3 sequence: CASSLGLAGYEQYF. CDR3 in DNA: TGTGCCAGCAGCCTAGGACTAGCGGGCTACGAGCAGTACTTC.

This clone was detected a few times. The genes are TRBV5-1 and TRBJ1-6, with 7 bases lining up with TRBD1. In germline, CDR1 is SGHRS, CDR2 YFSETQ. V dropped 6 bases and J dropped 0; count of bases not matched to a gene: 0. This CDR3 is built from 14 residues. The CDR3 nucleotides read TGCGCCAGCACAGGGGGCTCCTATAATTCACCCCTCCACTTT. Translated: CASTGGSYNSPLHF.

V is TRBV5-5 and J is TRBJ2-7, with a tentative D call TRBD1 (6 bases). The CDR3 contains 15 residues. V was trimmed by 4 bases and J by 2 bases, leaving 16 bases between them. The germline gives CDR1 SGHKS, CDR2 YYEKEE (reference sequence). CDR3 in amino acids: CASSRTGLSTYEQYF. The CDR3 DNA sequence: TGTGCCAGCAGCCGAACAGGGTTATCAACCTACGAGCAGTACTTC.

V gene TRBV2 combines with J gene TRBJ2-7; TRBD1 matches at 8 bases. Looked up from germline, CDR1 is SNHLY and CDR2 is FYNNEI. The CDR3 runs 16 residues. J was trimmed by 2 bases and V by 1 base; bases with no gene match: 7. CDR3 in DNA: TGTGCCAGCAGTGAAGGAGGGACAGGCCTAGCCTACGAGCAGTACTTC. Translation gives CASSEGGTGLAYEQYF.

This rearrangement joins TRBV6-5 to TRBJ2-2, with D possibly being TRBD1 (6 bases). The V and J ends lost 4 bases and 6 bases respectively, with 12 bases between them. This CDR3 contains 14 residues. The germline V gene encodes CDR1 MNHEY and CDR2 SVGAGI. This CDR3 reads CASSLDSGPGELFF. As DNA, the CDR3 is TGTGCCAGCAGTTTGGACAGCGGTCCCGGGGAGCTGTTTTTT.

The chain recombines TRBV9 with TRBJ2-2, with 7 bases identical to TRBD1. Germline assignment: CDR1 SGDLS and CDR2 YYNGEE. V lost 5 bases, J lost 5 bases, and 3 bases stayed unmatched. The CDR3 loop spans 13 amino acids. The CDR3 DNA sequence: TGTGCCAGCAGGGACAGGAGAACCGGGGAGCTGTTTTTT. It encodes CASRDRRTGELFF.

This chain connects TRBV9 to TRBJ1-2; no reliable D call. Germline lookup yields CDR1 SGDLS and CDR2 YYNGEE. V dropped 0 bases and J dropped 8 bases, with 8 bases sitting between them. The CDR3 sequence is 12 residues long. The CDR3 reads CASSVAEDGYTF. The CDR3 nucleotides are TGTGCCAGCAGCGTAGCGGAGGACGGCTACACCTTC.